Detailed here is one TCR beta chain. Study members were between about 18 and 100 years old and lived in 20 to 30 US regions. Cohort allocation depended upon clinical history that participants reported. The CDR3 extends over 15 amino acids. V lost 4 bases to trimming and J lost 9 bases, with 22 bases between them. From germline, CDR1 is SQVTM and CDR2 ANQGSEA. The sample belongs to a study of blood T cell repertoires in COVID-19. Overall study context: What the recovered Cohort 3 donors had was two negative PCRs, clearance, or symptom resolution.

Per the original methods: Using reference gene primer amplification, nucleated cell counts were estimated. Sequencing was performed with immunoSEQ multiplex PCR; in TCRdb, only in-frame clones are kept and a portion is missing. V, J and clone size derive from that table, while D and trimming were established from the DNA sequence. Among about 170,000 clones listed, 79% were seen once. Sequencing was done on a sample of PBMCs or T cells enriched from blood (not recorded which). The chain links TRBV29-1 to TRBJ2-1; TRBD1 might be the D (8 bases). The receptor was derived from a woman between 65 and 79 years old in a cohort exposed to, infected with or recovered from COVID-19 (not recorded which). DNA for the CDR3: TGCAGCGTTGGTACAGGGGGAGGGTTACAAGGTGAGCAGTTCTTC. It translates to CSVGTGGGLQGEQFF.